Below are 12 T cell receptor beta chains sequenced from a single sample in a study of T-cell memory formation after mild COVID-19. TCRdb itself ran the 5' RACE reads through MiXCR, one entry per CDR3 protein. This table has hundreds of thousands of distinct CDR3 sequences, 25% to 30% appearing once. The material sequenced was PBMCs or a T cell subset sorted from them (not recorded which). The receptors stem from an adult woman who had mild COVID-19 (a few samples of this study predate the infection). Cell type and time point are not known.

This clonotype was observed a few times. The chain joins TRBV7-9 to TRBJ2-2; 8 bases agree with TRBD1. Trimming removed 0 bases from V and 1 base from J; junction bases left unmatched: 1. This CDR3 region has 16 residues. The V gene's germline CDR1 is SEHNR and CDR2 FQNEAQ (reference sequence). Here the CDR3 DNA reads TGTGCCAGCAGCTTAGCGGGGACAGGGAACACCGGGGAGCTGTTTTTT. Its translation: CASSLAGTGNTGELFF.

This clonotype was seen a handful of times. The rearrangement joins TRBV7-2 to TRBJ2-3; a possible D gene is TRBD2 (6 bases). Trimming removed 5 bases from V and 10 bases from J, with 13 bases in between. Germline CDR1 reads SGHTA; CDR2 reads FQGNSA. This CDR3 comprises 12 residues. The CDR3 DNA is TGTGCCAGCAGCATACACGGGACTTCGCAGTATTTT. This codes for CASSIHGTSQYF. Using reference TRBV7-2 and TRBJ2-3 for the parts outside the CDR3, the full variable domain is GAGVSQSPSNKVTEKGKDVELRCDPISGHTALYWYRQSLGQGLEFLIYFQGNSAPDKSGLPSDRFSAERTGGSVSTLTIQRTQQEDSAVYLCASSIHGTSQYFGPGTRLTVL.

This clonotype was detected only a few times. V usage is TRBV7-8 and J usage is TRBJ2-7; no firm D call. The V and J ends lost 1 base and 0 bases respectively, with 10 bases between them. CDR1 and CDR2 from the germline V gene are SGHVS and FQNEAQ. The CDR3 runs 15 residues. CDR3 bases: TGTGCCAGCAGCTTAGACCGGGTAATCTCCTACGAGCAGTACTTC. It translates to CASSLDRVISYEQYF.

There are a few counts of this clonotype. V gene TRBV4-2 combines with J gene TRBJ2-5; D is perhaps TRBD2 (5 bases). Trimming stripped 8 bases from V and 2 bases from J, with 15 bases between. In germline, CDR1 is LGHNA, CDR2 YNFKEQ. The CDR3 is made up of 14 amino acids. As DNA, the CDR3 is TGTGCCAGCTCTTCACAGCGGACTCAAGAGACCCAGTACTTC. Its protein product is CASSSQRTQETQYF.

Only a few counts were recorded for this clonotype. This chain uses TRBV11-3 with TRBJ2-1; D possibly corresponds to TRBD2 (5 bases). Germline lookup yields CDR1 SGHNT and CDR2 YENEEA. Between the trimmed V and J ends, which lost 5 bases and 7 bases, there was a span of 15 bases. This CDR3 region has 14 residues. The CDR3 bases are TGTGCCAGCAGCCGCCGGGAAATATCAAATGAGCAGTTCTTC. Translating gives CASSRREISNEQFF.

The chain carries TRBV18 and TRBJ1-1; D unclear. V gave up 1 base and J gave up 1 base, with 7 bases separating them. The CDR3 contains 14 residues. Germline V gives CDR1 KGHSH, CDR2 LQKENI. The CDR3 bases are TGTGCCAGCTCACCACGGCCCCCGAACACTGAAGCTTTCTTT. It specifies CASSPRPPNTEAFF.

The rearrangement joins TRBV7-6 to TRBJ2-7; TRBD2 aligns across 7 bases. Germline CDR1 and CDR2: SGHVS and FNYEAQ. The trim removed 5 bases at V and 0 bases at J, leaving 10 bases unmatched. The CDR3 sequence is 16 residues long. The CDR3 DNA sequence: TGTGCCAGCAGCCAATCCGCCGGGACTACCTCCTACGAGCAGTACTTC. Translation gives CASSQSAGTTSYEQYF.

This clonotype was observed a handful of times. The rearrangement uses TRBV12-3 or TRBV12-4 and TRBJ1-5; D is uncertain. The CDR3 covers 12 residues. With 5 bases removed from V and 4 bases from J, the gap between germline ends came to 6 bases. Here the CDR3 reads CASSRQNQPQHF. CDR3 nucleotide sequence: TGTGCCAGCAGTCGGCAAAATCAGCCCCAGCATTTT.

This clonotype was counted between two and nine times. This rearrangement joins TRBV10-3 to TRBJ2-5; 8 nucleotides align to TRBD1. In germline, CDR1 is ENHRY, CDR2 SYGVKD. The CDR3 has 13 residues. The V gene end was trimmed by 6 bases and the J gene end by 5 bases; junction bases not matched to a gene: 5. The CDR3 sequence is CAISRTGMETQYF. The CDR3 DNA is TGTGCCATCAGCAGGACAGGGATGGAGACCCAGTACTTC.

This clonotype came up a few times. CDR3 sequence reads: CASSPRTDNTEAFF. CDR3 bases: TGTGCCAGCTCACCGCGGACAGACAACACTGAAGCTTTCTTT. The gene calls are TRBV18 and TRBJ1-1; possibly TRBD1 for D (6 bases). This CDR3 spans 14 amino acids. CDR1 and CDR2 (germline): KGHSH, LQKENI. Trimming cost V 3 bases and J 2 bases, with 10 bases left between them.

This chain connects TRBV6-5 to TRBJ2-7; D is ambiguous. Germline values: CDR1 MNHEY, CDR2 SVGAGI. The CDR3 extends over 13 amino acids. The V end was cut by 6 bases, the J end by 4 bases, with 13 bases between. The CDR3 here is CASSPLTFYEQYF. CDR3 sequence (DNA): TGTGCCAGCAGCCCCTTAACTTTTTACGAGCAGTACTTC.

A few counts support this clonotype. The chain carries TRBV5-1 and TRBJ2-1, with TRBD1 identical over 7 bases. From germline, CDR1 is SGHRS and CDR2 YFSETQ. Trimming took 4 bases from V and 6 from J; bases not matched to a gene: 10. The CDR3 spans 15 residues. In nucleotides, the CDR3 is TGCGCCAGCAGCCTCCGGGACAGCAGGACCAATGAGCAGTTCTTC. It yields the protein CASSLRDSRTNEQFF.